The T cell receptor beta chain under discussion was sequenced for a study of response to subunit inactivated influenza vaccine. General study findings and limits: Authors suggested seasonal influenza vaccinations each recruit few new T cells.

CDR1 is SGHRS and CDR2 is YFSETQ in the germline V gene. The CDR3 length is 13 residues. Unmatched junction bases numbered 4, after V lost 6 bases and J lost 4 bases. Using its own MiXCR run on the RT-PCR reads, TCRdb lists one record per CDR3 protein. Among approximately 500,000 distinct CDR3 sequences listed, 10% to 15% were seen once. Points on this clonotype: Its target is not known.

Sequences were derived from PBMCs from blood, sampled roughly 6 weeks after vaccination. This chain connects TRBV5-1 to TRBJ1-1; 9 nucleotides line up with TRBD1. The sequence was collected from a man in his forties or fifties who received an inactivated influenza vaccine. This CDR3 is CASTRQGGTEAFF. The CDR3 nucleotides are TGCGCCAGCACCCGACAGGGGGGCACTGAAGCTTTCTTT.